This paragraph reports one T cell receptor beta chain. Sequencing used immunoSEQ multiplex PCR; TCRdb keeps in-frame clones, though not all of them. The data show 130,000 to 150,000 clones, 70% to 80% seen once. Seattle participants joined during active infection and were tracked over time. The data originate from a study of blood T cell repertoires in COVID-19. On the study more broadly: Spain, Italy and the United States supplied samples that represented acute and convalescent COVID-19. T cells, B-cell-depleted T cells, or PBMCs provided the cDNA or gDNA that served as material.

The CDR3 is 16 amino acids. Trimming took 4 bases from V and 1 from J; bases not matched to a gene: 8. CDR1 and CDR2 (germline): SGHRS, YFSETQ. This receptor was obtained from a woman aged 70-85 years with COVID-19, enrolled during active disease. This chain links TRBV5-1 with TRBJ2-1; 7 bases map to TRBD2. Sequenced input: peripheral blood. CDR3: CASSPGTTPSYNEQFF. The DNA for the CDR3 is TGCGCCAGCAGCCCCGGGACTACCCCATCCTACAATGAGCAGTTCTTC.